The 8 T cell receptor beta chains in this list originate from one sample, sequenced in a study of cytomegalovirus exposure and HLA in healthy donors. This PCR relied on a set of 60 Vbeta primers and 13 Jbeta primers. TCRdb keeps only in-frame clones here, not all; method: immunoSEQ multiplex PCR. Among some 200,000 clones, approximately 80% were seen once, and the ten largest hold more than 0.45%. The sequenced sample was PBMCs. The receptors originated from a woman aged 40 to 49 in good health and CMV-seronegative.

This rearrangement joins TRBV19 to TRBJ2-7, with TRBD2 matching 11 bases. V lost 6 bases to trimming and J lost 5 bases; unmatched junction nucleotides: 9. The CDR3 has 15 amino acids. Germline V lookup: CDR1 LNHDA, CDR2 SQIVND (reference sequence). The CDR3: CASSTLAGGSDEQYF. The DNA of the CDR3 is TGTGCCAGTAGCACGTTAGCGGGGGGGTCCGACGAGCAGTACTTC.

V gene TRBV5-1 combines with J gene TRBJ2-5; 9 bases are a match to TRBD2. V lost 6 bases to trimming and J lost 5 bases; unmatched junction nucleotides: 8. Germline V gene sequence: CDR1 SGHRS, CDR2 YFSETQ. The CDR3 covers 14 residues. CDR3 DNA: TGCGCCAGCACCCCCGGAACTAGCGGGGAGACCCAGTACTTC. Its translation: CASTPGTSGETQYF. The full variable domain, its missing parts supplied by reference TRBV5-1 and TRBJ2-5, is KAGVTQTPRYLIKTRGQQVTLSCSPISGHRSVSWYQQTPGQGLQFLFEYFSETQRNKGNFPGRFSGRQFSNSRSEMNVSTLELGDSALYLCASTPGTSGETQYFGPGTRLLVL.

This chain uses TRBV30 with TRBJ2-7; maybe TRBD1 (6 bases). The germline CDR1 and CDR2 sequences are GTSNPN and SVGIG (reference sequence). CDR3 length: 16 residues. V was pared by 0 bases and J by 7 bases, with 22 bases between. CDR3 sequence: CAWSVSRGPDSGEQYF. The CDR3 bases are TGTGCCTGGAGTGTATCCAGGGGACCAGACTCGGGGGAGCAGTACTTC.

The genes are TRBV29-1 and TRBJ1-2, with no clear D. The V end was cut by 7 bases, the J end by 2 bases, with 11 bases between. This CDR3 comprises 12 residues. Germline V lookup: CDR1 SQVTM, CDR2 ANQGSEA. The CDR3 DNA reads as TGCAGCGCCCCGGAGGGAAACTATGGCTACACCTTC. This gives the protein CSAPEGNYGYTF.

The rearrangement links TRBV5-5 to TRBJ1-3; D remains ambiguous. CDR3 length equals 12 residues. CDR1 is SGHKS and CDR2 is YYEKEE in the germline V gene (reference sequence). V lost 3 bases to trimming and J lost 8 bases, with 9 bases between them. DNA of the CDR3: TGTGCCAGCAGCTCCCGTCCGGACACCATATATTTT. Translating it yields CASSSRPDTIYF.

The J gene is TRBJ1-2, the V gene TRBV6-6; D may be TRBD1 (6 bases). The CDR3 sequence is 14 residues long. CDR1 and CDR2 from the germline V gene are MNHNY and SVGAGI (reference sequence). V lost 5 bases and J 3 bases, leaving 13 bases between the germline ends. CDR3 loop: CASSVLGGDYGYTF. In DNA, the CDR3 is TGTGCCAGCAGTGTCTTAGGGGGGGACTATGGCTACACCTTC.

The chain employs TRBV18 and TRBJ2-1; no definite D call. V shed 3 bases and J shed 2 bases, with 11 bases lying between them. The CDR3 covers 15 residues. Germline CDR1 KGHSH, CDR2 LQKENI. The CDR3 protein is CASSPESNPYNEQFF. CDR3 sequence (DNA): TGTGCCAGCTCACCGGAGTCAAATCCCTACAATGAGCAGTTCTTC.

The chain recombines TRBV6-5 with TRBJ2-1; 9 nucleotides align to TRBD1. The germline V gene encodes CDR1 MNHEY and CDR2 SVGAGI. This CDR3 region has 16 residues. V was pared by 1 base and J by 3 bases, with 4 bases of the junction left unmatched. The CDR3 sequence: CASSYLETGGYNEQFF. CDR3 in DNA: TGTGCCAGCAGTTACTTGGAGACAGGGGGCTACAATGAGCAGTTCTTC.